The 23 T cell receptor beta chains reported below all come from one sample, sequenced in a study of identical twins. TCRdb processed the 5' RACE reads anew with MiXCR; each CDR3 protein has one entry. The sample includes hundreds of thousands of distinct CDR3 sequences, 7.1% of them seen just once. These data are also associated with another study on yellow fever vaccine responses in identical twins.

Sample: PBMCs. The origin of the receptors is a young woman in good health.

The chain is built from TRBV20-1 and TRBJ2-5, with D uncertain. Germline values: CDR1 DFQATT, CDR2 SNEGSKA (reference sequence). The CDR3 is 15 amino acids. V lost 3 bases to trimming and J lost 5 bases, with 19 bases between them. The CDR3 loop reads CSASHSLTARETQYF. In DNA, the CDR3 is TGCAGTGCTAGTCACTCCCTTACCGCAAGGGAGACCCAGTACTTC.

V and J are TRBV15 and TRBJ2-3; 9 bases are a match to TRBD2. CDR1 is LNHNV, CDR2 YYDKDF, per germline (reference sequence). This CDR3 region has 19 residues. V dropped 0 bases and J dropped 3; count of bases not matched to a gene: 13. DNA of the CDR3: TGTGCCACCAGCAGAGATCATTTGGAAGCGGGGGGAATTACAGATACGCAGTATTTT. Its translation is CATSRDHLEAGGITDTQYF.

This clonotype was seen at least ten times. This chain uses TRBV5-1 with TRBJ2-1; D gene unclear. This CDR3 is built from 16 residues. Trimming left V 2 bases short and J 4 bases short, with 16 bases between. Germline lookup yields CDR1 SGHRS and CDR2 YFSETQ. CDR3 bases: TGCGCCAGCAGCTTCTCGGCCCAGTCGGCGTACAATGAGCAGTTCTTC. Protein sequence: CASSFSAQSAYNEQFF.

The chain employs TRBV20-1 and TRBJ2-3; TRBD2 is a possible D gene (5 bases). The V and J ends lost 5 bases and 0 bases respectively, with 15 bases between them. The CDR3 extends over 15 amino acids. CDR1 and CDR2 from the germline V gene are DFQATT and SNEGSKA (reference sequence). CDR3 coding DNA: TGCAGTGCTCGCCCAACGGGAACTAGCACAGATACGCAGTATTTT. Translating gives CSARPTGTSTDTQYF.

This clonotype was picked up a small number of times. The chain recombines TRBV7-9 with TRBJ2-1; TRBD1 is a possible D gene (5 bases). V was cut by 7 bases and J by 9 bases, with 16 bases left in between. Germline CDR1 SEHNR, CDR2 FQNEAQ (reference sequence). CDR3 length equals 13 residues. CDR3 nucleotide sequence: TGTGCCAGCATAGGGCAGGGCGTAAGTGAGCAGTTCTTC. Protein sequence: CASIGQGVSEQFF.

CDR3 in DNA: TGTGCCAGCTTATCCGGGACTCGGGACAATGAGCAGTTCTTC. Amino acid sequence: CASLSGTRDNEQFF. The chain recombines TRBV7-9 with TRBJ2-1; a possible D gene is TRBD2 (6 bases). The CDR3 has 14 residues. CDR1 and CDR2 from the germline V gene are SEHNR and FQNEAQ (reference sequence). Trimming stripped 8 bases from V and 5 bases from J, with 16 bases between.

Notes on this clonotype: With a much larger clone just one base away, this may be a read error. The chain combines TRBV28 with TRBJ2-3, with 12 nucleotides matching TRBD2. The germline CDR1 and CDR2 sequences are MDHEN and SYDVKM. The CDR3 spans 14 residues. DNA of the CDR3: TGTGCCAGCAGTCAGACTAGCGGGAGTCCTACGCATTATTTT. This codes for CASSQTSGSPTHYF. The full variable domain, rest sourced from reference TRBV28 and TRBJ2-3, is DVKVTQSSRYLVKRTGEKVFLECVQDMDHENMFWYRQDPGLGLRLIYFSYDVKMKEKGDIPEGYSVSREKKERFSLILESASTNQTSMYLCASSQTSGSPTHYFGPGTRLTVL.

This clonotype was recorded at least ten times. The chain uses TRBV7-6 and TRBJ1-6, with TRBD1 matching over 8 bases. Germline V CDR1 and CDR2: SGHVS, FNYEAQ. With 5 bases clipped from V and 10 bases from J, the junction kept 4 bases outside the gene matches. The CDR3 spans 13 residues. The DNA for the CDR3 is TGTGCCAGCAGCCCGGACAGGGAGTCACCCCTCCACTTT. It codes for CASSPDRESPLHF.

The chain recombines TRBV11-3 with TRBJ1-3; D unresolved. V lost 3 bases and J lost 0, with 12 bases in between. The CDR3 sequence is 16 residues long. Looked up from germline, CDR1 is SGHNT and CDR2 is YENEEA. The CDR3, as DNA: TGTGCCAGCAGCTTGGGCAGCCACATCTCTGGAAACACCATATATTTT. Its protein product is CASSLGSHISGNTIYF.

At least ten counts were recorded for this clonotype. The J gene is TRBJ2-1, the V gene TRBV20-1, with 12 bases lining up with TRBD2. The CDR3 loop spans 21 amino acids. Germline CDR1 reads DFQATT; CDR2 reads SNEGSKA (reference sequence). Trimming cost V 6 bases and J 0 bases; bases outside gene matches: 21. The CDR3: CSAKRTLGTSGYPSSYNEQFF. CDR3 coding DNA: TGCAGTGCGAAGCGTACGCTGGGGACTAGCGGGTATCCTAGCTCCTACAATGAGCAGTTCTTC.

The chain combines TRBV4-1 with TRBJ2-5; tentatively, D is TRBD2 (6 bases). V lost 6 bases to trimming and J lost 5 bases, with 19 bases between them. Germline CDR1 MGHRA, CDR2 YSYEKL. The length of the CDR3 is 15 residues. The CDR3 reads CASSARGSLGETQYF. Written as DNA, the CDR3 is TGCGCCAGCAGTGCGCGGGGATCCCTGGGTGAGACCCAGTACTTC.

V and J are TRBV4-1 and TRBJ2-2; D gene ambiguous. From germline, CDR1 is MGHRA and CDR2 YSYEKL. The V gene lost 6 bases and the J gene lost 3 bases, with 14 bases spanning the gap. CDR3 length: 15 amino acids. The CDR3 DNA reads TGCGCCAGCAGACATCAATCCTTTGACACCGGGGAGCTGTTTTTT. Translating it yields CASRHQSFDTGELFF.

The rearrangement joins TRBV3-1 to TRBJ1-1; 12 bases fit TRBD1. Looked up from germline, CDR1 is LGHDT and CDR2 is YNNKEL (reference sequence). V lost 0 bases to trimming and J lost 1 base; unmatched junction nucleotides: 9. The CDR3 length is 19 residues. Written as DNA, the CDR3 is TGTGCCAGCAGCCAAGAGATATGGGACAGGGGGCTTCAGAACACTGAAGCTTTCTTT. Amino acid sequence: CASSQEIWDRGLQNTEAFF.

The genes are TRBV5-1 and TRBJ1-1, with D tentatively TRBD1 (5 bases). This CDR3 contains 14 residues. Germline-derived CDR1 and CDR2 are SGHRS and YFSETQ. Between the trimmed V and J ends, which lost 4 bases and 7 bases, there was a span of 17 bases. The CDR3 reads CASSPRQGEGEAFF. CDR3 DNA: TGCGCCAGCAGCCCACGGCAGGGCGAGGGTGAAGCTTTCTTT.

This clonotype was seen repeatedly, ten times or more. V gene TRBV18 combines with J gene TRBJ2-1; D gene unclear. The CDR3 runs to 16 residues. V lost 6 bases, J lost 2 bases, and 17 bases lay in between. Germline V CDR1 and CDR2: KGHSH, LQKENI. The DNA of the CDR3 is TGTGCCAGCTCGCCCTTTAACCCGCCGGCCTACAATGAGCAGTTCTTC. Protein product: CASSPFNPPAYNEQFF.

The rearrangement uses TRBV4-1 and TRBJ2-2, with 12 bases aligning to TRBD2. Germline V gene data show CDR1 as MGHRA and CDR2 as YSYEKL. The CDR3 covers 18 residues. V was clipped by 1 base and J by 2 bases; unmatched bases: 5. The DNA of the CDR3 is TGCGCCAGCAGCCAAGGGACTAGCGGGATGATCAACACCGGGGAGCTGTTTTTT. It yields the protein CASSQGTSGMINTGELFF.

In its sample, this clonotype was seen a few times. This chain uses TRBV6-5 with TRBJ2-5; maybe TRBD2 (5 bases). The CDR3 is 15 amino acids. V was shortened by 0 bases and J by 5 bases, with 13 bases between the two germline ends. Germline V gene data show CDR1 as MNHEY and CDR2 as SVGAGI. In DNA, the CDR3 is TGTGCCAGCAGTTACTCGGGGAGTAGTTCGGAGACCCAGTACTTC. Translated, it gives CASSYSGSSSETQYF.

This clonotype was seen ten or more times. The chain combines TRBV10-3 with TRBJ2-1; 11 nucleotides agree with TRBD2. V dropped 6 bases and J dropped 4; count of bases not matched to a gene: 11. Germline V gene data show CDR1 as ENHRY and CDR2 as SYGVKD. The CDR3 is made up of 17 amino acids. DNA for the CDR3: TGTGCCATCAGCAGAACCGGACTAGCGGGTACATACAATGAGCAGTTCTTC. It specifies CAISRTGLAGTYNEQFF.

J is TRBJ1-1 and V is TRBV18, with a weak D call TRBD1 (6 bases). Trimming pared 3 bases from V and 2 bases from J, leaving 13 bases between. The CDR3 loop spans 15 amino acids. Germline CDR1 reads KGHSH; CDR2 reads LQKENI. The chain's CDR3 is CASSPLQGGNTEAFF. DNA of the CDR3: TGTGCCAGCTCACCTTTACAGGGAGGAAACACTGAAGCTTTCTTT.

A few counts support this clonotype. This chain links TRBV27 with TRBJ1-2, with D perhaps matching TRBD1 (6 bases). V shed 2 bases and J shed 2 bases, with 9 bases lying between them. Germline lookup yields CDR1 MNHEY and CDR2 SMNVEV (reference sequence). This CDR3 spans 14 amino acids. CDR3 sequence: CASSLQGPNYGYTF. The CDR3 nucleotides are TGTGCCAGCAGTTTACAGGGGCCGAACTATGGCTACACCTTC.

This clonotype came up many times. The J gene is TRBJ1-3, the V gene TRBV5-1; D not resolved. Trimming pared 4 bases from V and 2 bases from J, leaving 10 bases between. CDR3 size: 14 residues. The V gene's germline CDR1 is SGHRS and CDR2 YFSETQ. The CDR3 DNA follows: TGCGCCAGCAGCCTCGGAAGTACTGGAAACACCATATATTTT. This encodes CASSLGSTGNTIYF.

The rearrangement uses TRBV2 and TRBJ2-7, with D perhaps matching TRBD2 (5 bases). CDR3 length: 14 residues. CDR1 and CDR2 from the germline V gene are SNHLY and FYNNEI. V lost 3 bases to trimming and J lost 2 bases, with 11 bases between them. The CDR3 sequence is CASSEVARTYEQYF. The DNA for the CDR3 is TGTGCCAGCAGTGAGGTAGCGAGGACCTACGAGCAGTACTTC.

This clonotype appeared once. The chain recombines TRBV6-4 with TRBJ2-1, with TRBD1 identical over 8 bases. The germline gives CDR1 MRHNA, CDR2 SNTAGT. This CDR3 region has 16 residues. V dropped 4 bases and J dropped 0; count of bases not matched to a gene: 5. Written as DNA, the CDR3 is TGTGCCAGCAGTGTGACAGGGGACCACTCCTACAATGAGCAGTTCTTC. It specifies CASSVTGDHSYNEQFF.